These T cell receptor beta chains were read from a single sample in a study of OX40 agonist ivuxolimab in advanced cancers. Method: immunoSEQ multiplex PCR; TCRdb's copy keeps in-frame clones and lacks some. The data show 25,000 to 35,000 clones, 86% seen once. The sample here was CD4+ or CD8+ T cells sorted from blood, taken in a trial of the OX40 agonist ivuxolimab. These receptors originate from an adult with an advanced solid tumor such as melanoma, head and neck, liver or kidney cancer. Both conserved end residues are part of each CDR3. D genes are given only for firm matches. Rows may omit the clone size; those that give it use once, few, many or a size class.

TRBJ1-2 | TRBD1 | TRBV6-5 | . | CATTGGHGYTF | TGTGCCACCACAGGGGGCCATGGCTACACCTTC
TRBJ1-5 | TRBD1 | TRBV6-1 | . | CASSEARGTGGRQPQHF | TGTGCCAGCAGTGAAGCGCGTGGGACAGGGGGCCGCCAGCCCCAGCATTTT
TRBJ2-7 | TRBD2 | TRBV19 | . | CASSATSGGSYEQYF | TGTGCCAGTAGTGCAACTAGCGGAGGCTCCTACGAGCAGTACTTC
TRBJ2-7 | . | TRBV28 | . | CASSTRDGRYEQYF | TGTGCCAGCAGTACCCGGGACGGTCGCTACGAGCAGTACTTC
TRBJ2-7 | . | TRBV19 | . | CATQTTGHNYEQYF | TGTGCCACACAAACTACGGGACATAACTACGAGCAGTACTTC
TRBJ1-1 | . | TRBV6-6 | once | CASSYADRRFYTEAFF | TGTGCCAGCAGTTACGCAGACAGACGATTTTACACTGAAGCTTTCTTT
TRBJ1-2 | . | TRBV7-8 | . | CASSLAPGWSYGYTF | TGTGCCAGCAGCTTAGCGCCAGGGTGGTCCTATGGCTACACCTTC
TRBJ1-1 | TRBD1 | TRBV9 | . | CASSPSGGTATEAFF | TGTGCCAGCAGCCCGTCGGGGGGGACAGCCACTGAAGCTTTCTTT
TRBJ2-7 | TRBD2 | TRBV5-6 | . | CASSLVGSGSGEQYF | TGTGCCAGCAGCTTGGTGGGTAGCGGGAGTGGCGAGCAGTACTTC
TRBJ2-7 | . | TRBV7-8 | . | CASSLARTVSYEQYF | TGTGCCAGCAGCTTAGCAAGGACAGTATCCTACGAGCAGTACTTC
TRBJ1-5 | . | TRBV16 | few | CASSQSAAYSNQPQHF | TGTGCCAGCAGCCAATCTGCGGCTTATAGCAATCAGCCCCAGCATTTT
TRBJ2-7 | . | TRBV2 | few | CASSDSYEQYF | TGTGCCAGCAGTGACAGCTACGAGCAGTACTTC
TRBJ1-2 | . | TRBV10-3 | . | CAIGEYGYTF | TGTGCCATCGGGGAGTATGGCTACACCTTC
TRBJ2-1 | TRBD2 | TRBV6-1 | . | CASSAERAGTSGTYNEQFF | TGTGCCAGCAGTGCAGAAAGAGCCGGGACTAGCGGGACTTACAATGAGCAGTTCTTC
TRBJ2-1 | . | TRBV4-2 | . | CASSQEGSGSYNEQFF | TGTGCCAGCAGCCAAGAAGGAAGCGGCTCCTACAATGAGCAGTTCTTC
TRBJ1-6 | . | TRBV9 | once | CASRAGPNSPLHF | TGTGCCAGCAGGGCAGGGCCAAATTCACCCCTCCACTTT
TRBJ2-1 | TRBD1 | TRBV28 | . | CASSLSGTAYNEQFF | TGTGCCAGCAGTTTGTCCGGGACAGCATACAATGAGCAGTTCTTC
TRBJ2-7 | TRBD1 | TRBV14 | . | CASSQGQGAYYEQYF | TGTGCCAGCAGCCAAGGACAGGGAGCTTACTACGAGCAGTACTTC
TRBJ1-2 | . | TRBV5-1 | . | CASSTTPENGYTF | TGCGCCAGCAGCACGACCCCGGAGAATGGCTACACCTTC
TRBJ2-2 | . | TRBV7-3 | . | CASSLTPGIGDPVTGELFF | TGTGCCAGCAGCTTAACACCCGGCATAGGGGACCCGGTAACCGGGGAGCTGTTTTTT
TRBJ1-3 | TRBD1 | TRBV5-6 | . | CASSPDRGVTGNTIYF | TGTGCCAGCAGCCCTGACAGGGGTGTTACTGGAAACACCATATATTTT
TRBJ1-5 | . | TRBV4-1 | . | CASSQRSNSNQPQHF | TGCGCCAGCAGCCAAAGAAGTAATAGCAATCAGCCCCAGCATTTT
TRBJ1-1 | . | TRBV28 | . | CASSLYGTANTEAFF | TGTGCCAGCAGTTTATATGGAACAGCCAACACTGAAGCTTTCTTT
TRBJ2-3 | . | TRBV19 | . | CASSIEAGTTDTQYF | TGTGCCAGTAGTATAGAGGCAGGGACAACAGATACGCAGTATTTT
TRBJ1-5 | . | TRBV29-1 | . | CSVTGEGSQPQHF | TGCAGCGTTACTGGGGAGGGAAGTCAGCCCCAGCATTTT
TRBJ1-1 | . | TRBV18 | few | CASSPIAADPRNTEAFF | TGTGCCAGCTCACCCATTGCCGCGGACCCTAGGAACACTGAAGCTTTCTTT
TRBJ2-3 | . | TRBV6-1 | . | CASSRGVQGDTQYF | TGTGCCAGCAGTAGGGGAGTCCAAGGTGATACGCAGTATTTT
TRBJ1-1 | TRBD1 | TRBV5-1 | . | CASSLAWDSTEAFF | TGCGCCAGCAGCTTGGCCTGGGACAGCACTGAAGCTTTCTTT
TRBJ2-5 | TRBD2 | TRBV2 | . | CASRNSGSSNRETQYF | TGTGCCAGCAGAAATAGCGGGAGTTCTAATAGAGAGACCCAGTACTTC
TRBJ2-2 | . | TRBV19 | . | CASTPGGAGELFF | TGTGCCAGTACCCCGGGTGGTGCCGGGGAGCTGTTTTTT
TRBJ2-5 | TRBD1 | TRBV2 | . | CASSDPGQGMGQETQYF | TGTGCCAGCAGTGACCCGGGACAGGGAATGGGGCAAGAGACCCAGTACTTC
TRBJ2-1 | . | TRBV27 | . | CASSLVPHNEQFF | TGTGCCAGCAGTTTAGTCCCCCACAATGAGCAGTTCTTC
TRBJ2-6 | . | TRBV5-1 | . | CASSLAPWANVLTF | TGCGCCAGCAGCTTGGCTCCGTGGGCCAACGTCCTGACTTTC
TRBJ2-1 | . | TRBV6-5 | . | CASSWAQRLPNEQFF | TGTGCCAGCAGTTGGGCCCAGAGGCTGCCCAATGAGCAGTTCTTC
TRBJ2-7 | . | TRBV11-2 | . | CASSLRGLASYEQYF | TGTGCCAGCAGCTTAAGGGGACTGGCCTCCTACGAGCAGTACTTC
TRBJ2-1 | TRBD2 | TRBV27 | . | CASSLTGLANEQFF | TGTGCCAGCAGTTTAACGGGACTAGCGAATGAGCAGTTCTTC
TRBJ2-7 | . | TRBV7-9 | . | CASSLALADYEQYF | TGTGCCAGCAGCTTAGCGTTGGCAGACTACGAGCAGTACTTC
TRBJ1-1 | . | TRBV9 | . | CASSVSGGDNTEAFF | TGTGCCAGCAGCGTAAGTGGGGGCGATAACACTGAAGCTTTCTTT
TRBJ2-1 | . | TRBV5-6 | . | CASSSNYNEQFF | TGTGCCAGCAGCTCGAACTACAATGAGCAGTTCTTC
TRBJ2-1 | . | TRBV27 | . | CASSFRGIGYNEQFF | TGTGCCAGCAGTTTCCGCGGGATAGGGTACAATGAGCAGTTCTTC
TRBJ2-7 | TRBD2 | TRBV5-1 | . | CASSLGLAGGYEQYF | TGCGCCAGCAGCTTGGGACTAGCGGGAGGCTACGAGCAGTACTTC
TRBJ2-3 | . | TRBV13 | . | CASSPHGGLQYF | TGTGCCAGCAGCCCTCATGGGGGATTGCAGTATTTT
TRBJ2-3 | . | TRBV10-3 | . | CAIRTQGDTQYF | TGTGCCATCAGGACCCAGGGGGATACGCAGTATTTT
TRBJ1-1 | TRBD1 | TRBV29-1 | . | CSVGYPRQGWTEAFF | TGCAGCGTTGGATATCCAAGACAGGGATGGACTGAAGCTTTCTTT
TRBJ2-3 | . | TRBV5-5 | . | CASSRTDTQYF | TGTGCCAGCAGCCGCACAGATACGCAGTATTTT
TRBJ2-1 | . | TRBV27 | . | CASSLSRGIHNEQFF | TGTGCCAGCAGTTTATCGCGGGGAATACACAATGAGCAGTTCTTC